This TCR beta chain appears in the sequencing data of a study of T cell responses to AZD1222 COVID-19 vaccine. About the research overall: The study pooled second doses at about 4 or about 12 weeks.

Whole-study findings and limits: Clonal diversity was possibly underestimated, and the donors were mostly white British, with more females. There were repertoire samples only from the period after the peak T cell response.

Profiling relied on immunoSEQ multiplex PCR, and the TCRdb table lists in-frame clones only, not all of them. The sample lists 90,000 to 130,000 clones, 80% to 85% occurring once. This CDR3 has 14 residues. V shed 8 bases and J shed 3 bases, with 16 bases lying between them. The germline gives CDR1 SGHTA, CDR2 FQGNSA. With respect to this clone: Its cognate antigen is unknown.

The source was peripheral blood, collected on day 0 of AZD1222 vaccination. The chain carries TRBV7-2 and TRBJ1-2; no reliable D call. The TCR was taken from an adult in good health. CDR3 bases: TGTGCCAGCGGCGGTGGGCCGGTAGACTATGGCTACACCTTC. Translated: CASGGGPVDYGYTF. The full variable domain, with the rest looked up from reference TRBV7-2 and TRBJ1-2, is GAGVSQSPSNKVTEKGKDVELRCDPISGHTALYWYRQSLGQGLEFLIYFQGNSAPDKSGLPSDRFSAERTGGSVSTLTIQRTQQEDSAVYLCASGGGPVDYGYTFGSGTRLTVV.